This TCR beta chain comes out of a study of shared clonotypes between healthy human individuals. The CDR3 length is 16 residues. Germline values: CDR1 SEHNR, CDR2 FQNEAQ (reference sequence). With 5 bases clipped from V and 4 bases from J, the junction kept 8 bases outside the gene matches. Sequencing used immunoSEQ multiplex PCR; TCRdb keeps in-frame clones, though not all of them. The table includes around 2,000,000 clones, roughly 95% detected once. Terminally differentiated effector memory CD45RA+ cells were left out of the naive CD8 fraction, which was CD45RO-negative and positively selected for CCR7.

This sequence joins TRBV7-9 and TRBJ2-5; 12 nucleotides line up with TRBD2. The sequence derives from a man aged 18 to 35 in good health. Sequenced sample: naive CD8+ T cells sorted from blood. DNA for the CDR3: TGTGCCAGCAGCCAAGCCCTAGCGGGGGGGCGAGAGACCCAGTACTTC. The encoded protein is CASSQALAGGRETQYF.